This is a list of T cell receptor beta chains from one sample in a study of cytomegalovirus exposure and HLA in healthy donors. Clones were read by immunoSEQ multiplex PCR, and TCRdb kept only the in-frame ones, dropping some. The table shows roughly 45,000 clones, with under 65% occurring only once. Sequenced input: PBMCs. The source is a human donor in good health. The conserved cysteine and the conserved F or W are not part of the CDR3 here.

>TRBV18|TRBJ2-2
ANPTGLNTGELF
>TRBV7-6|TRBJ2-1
ASSLGGGRRNEQF
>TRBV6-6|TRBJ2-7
ASSYSPGSYEQY
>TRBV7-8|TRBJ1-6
ASSSRGQGIGSPLH
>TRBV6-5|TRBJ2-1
ASSYSTGGSQGEQF
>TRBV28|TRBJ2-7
ASRATGEYEQY
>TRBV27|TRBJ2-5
ASSLSRQETQY
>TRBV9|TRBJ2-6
ASSVVGTAMSGANVLT
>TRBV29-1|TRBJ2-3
SVEQGRGTQY
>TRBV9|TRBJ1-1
ASSPRPRQSEAF
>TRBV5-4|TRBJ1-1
ASSLEGGRNTEAF
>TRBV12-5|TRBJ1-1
ASGPRDSYRTEAF
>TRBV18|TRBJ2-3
ASSQAGGLGTQY
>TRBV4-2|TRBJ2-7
ASSQDPSGVIDERY
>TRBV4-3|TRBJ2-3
ASSQTLAGGTDTQY
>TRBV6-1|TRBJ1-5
ASSEPNQPQH
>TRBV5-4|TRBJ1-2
ASSLRDFPYDGYT
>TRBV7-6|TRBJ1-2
ASSLGVGSHGYT
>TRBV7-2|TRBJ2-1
ASSINSYNEQF
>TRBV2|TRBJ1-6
ASRRGDRVSSPLH